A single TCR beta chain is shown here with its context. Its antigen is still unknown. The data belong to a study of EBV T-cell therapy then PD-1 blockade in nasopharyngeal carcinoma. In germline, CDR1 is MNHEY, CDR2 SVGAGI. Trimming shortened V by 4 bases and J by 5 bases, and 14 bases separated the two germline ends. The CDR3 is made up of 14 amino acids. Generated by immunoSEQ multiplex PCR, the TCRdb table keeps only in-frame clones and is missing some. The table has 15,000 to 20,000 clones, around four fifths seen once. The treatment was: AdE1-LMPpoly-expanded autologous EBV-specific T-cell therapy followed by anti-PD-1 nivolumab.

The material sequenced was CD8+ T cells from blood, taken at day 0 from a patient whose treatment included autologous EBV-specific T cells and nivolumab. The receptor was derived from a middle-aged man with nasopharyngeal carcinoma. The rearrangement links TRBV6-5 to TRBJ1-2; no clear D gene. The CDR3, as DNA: TGTGCCAGCAGTTCGTCCCAGGTCCTTTATGGCTACACCTTC. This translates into CASSSSQVLYGYTF.